The entry below gives a single TCR beta chain sequence along with its context. The antigen remains unidentified. Only in-frame clones appear in the TCRdb table, and some are missing; sequencing was by immunoSEQ multiplex PCR. The top ten clones hold more than 0.1% of a sample with 95,000 to 150,000 clones, 90% to 95% of them seen once. These data belong to a study of graft-versus-host responses after intestinal transplantation. The overall study: Recipients got multivisceral, liver-intestinal, or isolated intestinal transplants. Anti-thymocyte globulin induction, then tacrolimus and steroids for around 3 years, went to all recipients. The study's findings and limits: Subjects displaying graft-donor T cell macrochimerism possessed elevated graft-versus-host to host-versus-graft clonal ratios inside allografts. Declines in HvG clones occurring early post-transplant were associated with peak circulating GvH clone levels.

The germline V and J ends were trimmed by 2 bases and 8 bases, with 15 bases remaining between them. This CDR3 is built from 15 residues. CDR1 and CDR2 (germline): SGHTA, FQGNSA. The input for sequencing was unstimulated CD4+ T cells sorted from spleen or lymph node cells, taken before intestinal transplant. The chain joins TRBV7-2 to TRBJ1-4; D possibly corresponds to TRBD1 (5 bases). The receptor's source is a human donor who received an intestinal transplant. The CDR3 here is CASSLFPGLREKLFF. The CDR3 DNA sequence: TGTGCCAGCAGCTTATTCCCAGGGTTGAGGGAAAAACTGTTTTTT.